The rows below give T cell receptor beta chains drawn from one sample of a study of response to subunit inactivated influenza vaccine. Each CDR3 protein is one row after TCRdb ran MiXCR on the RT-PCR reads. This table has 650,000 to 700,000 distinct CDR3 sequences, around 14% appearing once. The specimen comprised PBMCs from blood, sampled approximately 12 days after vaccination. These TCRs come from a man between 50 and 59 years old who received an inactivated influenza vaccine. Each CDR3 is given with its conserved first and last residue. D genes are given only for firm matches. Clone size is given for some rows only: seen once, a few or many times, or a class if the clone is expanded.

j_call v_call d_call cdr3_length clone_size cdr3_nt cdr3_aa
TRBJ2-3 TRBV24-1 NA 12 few TGTGCCACCAGTTTTTTCGGGGATACGCAGTATTTT CATSFFGDTQYF
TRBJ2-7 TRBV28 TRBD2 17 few TGTGCCAGCAGTTTACTTCTCCCGGTTGCGGGGGTATACGAGCAGTACTTC CASSLLLPVAGVYEQYF
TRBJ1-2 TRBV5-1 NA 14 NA TGCGCCAGCAGCCCCAACGGTGGAGACTATGGCTACACCTTC CASSPNGGDYGYTF
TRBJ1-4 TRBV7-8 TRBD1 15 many TGTGCCAGCAGCTTAGTCAGGGGGGGGGATGAAAAACTGTTTTTT CASSLVRGGDEKLFF
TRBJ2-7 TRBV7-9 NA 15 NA TGTGCCAGCAGCTTATTGGGGTCGATCTCCTACGAGCAGTACTTC CASSLLGSISYEQYF
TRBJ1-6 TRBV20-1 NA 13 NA TGCAGTGCTAGTTTTCTCATTAATTCACCCCTCCACTTT CSASFLINSPLHF
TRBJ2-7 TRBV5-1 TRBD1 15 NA TGCGCCAGCAGCACACAGGGACAGGGAGTGTACGAGCAGTACTTC CASSTQGQGVYEQYF
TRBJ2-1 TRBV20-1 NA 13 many TGCAGTGCTAACCGGCAACACGGGAATGAGCAGTTCTTC CSANRQHGNEQFF
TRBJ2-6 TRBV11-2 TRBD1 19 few TGTGCCAGCAGCCCCCGCGGACAGGGAAGATACTCTGGGGCCAACGTCCTGACTTTC CASSPRGQGRYSGANVLTF
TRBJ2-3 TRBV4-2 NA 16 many TGTGCCAGCAGCCAGGCCGGTACGGATATCACAGATACGCAGTATTTT CASSQAGTDITDTQYF